The clone carrying this T cell receptor beta chain was seen a handful of times. Its antigen is as yet unknown. The data derive from a study of beta chain features in type 1 diabetes. Findings of the study overall: When VDJ junctions were examined, type 1 diabetes patients showed fewer insertions and more deletions.

As every portion of the isolated RNA was reverse transcribed, the sequencing read expressed TCRB transcripts. Produced via immunoSEQ multiplex PCR; TCRdb's table is partial and in-frame only. The sample shows 160,000 or so clones, 7.5% to 9.5% of them seen only once. This CDR3 region has 14 residues. Trimming removed 0 bases at V and 6 bases at J, with 12 bases between. Germline loops: CDR1 SGHRS, CDR2 YFSETQ. The chain uses TRBV5-1 and TRBJ1-2, with unresolved D. The material sequenced was central memory CD4+ T cells from blood. This receptor was taken from a woman in her late teens or twenties in good health. The CDR3 nucleotides read TGCGCCAGCAGCTTGGGGGAGGCGAAGGATGGCTACACCTTC. This translates into CASSLGEAKDGYTF.